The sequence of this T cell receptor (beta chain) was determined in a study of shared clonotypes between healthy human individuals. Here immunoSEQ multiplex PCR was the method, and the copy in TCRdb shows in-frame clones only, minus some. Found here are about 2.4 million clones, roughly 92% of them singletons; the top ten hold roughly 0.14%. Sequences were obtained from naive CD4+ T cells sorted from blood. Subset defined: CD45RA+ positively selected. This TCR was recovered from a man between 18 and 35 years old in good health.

The CDR3 protein is CASSFQGLPPETQYF. The CDR3 nucleotides are TGTGCCAGCAGCTTCCAGGGCCTACCACCAGAGACCCAGTACTTC. The chain employs TRBV11-2 and TRBJ2-5; D possibly corresponds to TRBD1 (5 bases). V lost 3 bases and J 4 bases, leaving 15 bases between the germline ends. The length of the CDR3 is 15 residues. Germline V gene sequence: CDR1 SGHAT, CDR2 FQNNGV.